This entry lists 24 T cell receptor beta chains sequenced from one sample in a study of blood T cell repertoires in COVID-19. Generated by immunoSEQ multiplex PCR, the TCRdb table keeps only in-frame clones and is missing some. The data show about 39,000 clones, about 85% seen once. What was sequenced was peripheral blood. The source of these receptors is a man aged 55 to 70 with acute or convalescent COVID-19.

This chain links TRBV20-1 with TRBJ2-3; TRBD2 agrees at 8 bases. The V gene end was trimmed by 3 bases and the J gene end by 1 base; junction bases not matched to a gene: 9. The CDR3 length is 16 residues. Germline V lookup: CDR1 DFQATT, CDR2 SNEGSKA (reference sequence). CDR3: CSASKGSGGRTDTQYF. For the CDR3, the DNA is TGCAGTGCTAGTAAAGGGAGCGGGGGACGCACAGATACGCAGTATTTT.

This rearrangement joins TRBV4-3 to TRBJ1-6, with D possibly TRBD1 on 6 matching bases. CDR1 is LGHNA and CDR2 is YSLEER in the germline V gene. V lost 3 bases to trimming and J lost 10 bases, with 10 bases between them. This CDR3 region has 13 residues. The CDR3 loop is CASSQGGASPLHF. Written as DNA, the CDR3 is TGCGCCAGCAGCCAGGGGGGGGCGTCACCCCTCCACTTT.

This clone was seen once. V is TRBV19 and J is TRBJ2-6; D gene uncertain. The CDR3 runs to 18 residues. The V gene lost 4 bases and the J gene lost 0 bases, with 16 bases spanning the gap. Germline lookup yields CDR1 LNHDA and CDR2 SQIVND (reference sequence). The CDR3 reads CASSTLSGIYSGANVLTF. DNA of the CDR3: TGTGCCAGTAGTACTTTATCCGGTATCTACTCTGGGGCCAACGTCCTGACTTTC.

The chain recombines TRBV29-1 with TRBJ1-3; D call uncertain. Germline-derived CDR1 and CDR2 are SQVTM and ANQGSEA. V was trimmed by 6 bases and J by 0 bases, leaving 12 bases between them. The length of the CDR3 is 14 residues. CDR3 in amino acids: CSVLITGSGNTIYF. The CDR3 DNA follows: TGCAGCGTGTTAATTACGGGCTCTGGAAACACCATATATTTT.

The chain is built from TRBV6-5 and TRBJ2-2, with TRBD1 matching 7 bases. The CDR3 spans 14 residues. The J segment lost 0 bases and the V segment lost 6 bases, leaving 1 base of the junction unmatched. Germline loops: CDR1 MNHEY, CDR2 SVGAGI. CDR3 DNA: TGTGCCAGCAGAGGGGGCGCGAACACCGGGGAGCTGTTTTTT. This encodes CASRGGANTGELFF.

This chain connects TRBV14 to TRBJ1-4, with a possible D match to TRBD1 (6 bases). The V gene's germline CDR1 is SGHDN and CDR2 FVKESK. The germline V and J ends were trimmed by 3 bases and 1 base, with 9 bases remaining between them. CDR3 length: 15 amino acids. This CDR3 is CASSHPQGTNEKLFF. In nucleotides, the CDR3 is TGTGCCAGCAGCCACCCACAGGGAACTAATGAAAAACTGTTTTTT.

This chain links TRBV10-3 with TRBJ2-3; D remains ambiguous. The germline V and J ends were trimmed by 7 bases and 0 bases, with 11 bases remaining between them. Germline lookup yields CDR1 ENHRY and CDR2 SYGVKD. The CDR3 totals 14 residues. The DNA of the CDR3 is TGTGCCATCAAGTCGCTAACTAGCACAGATACGCAGTATTTT. This encodes CAIKSLTSTDTQYF.

This clone was detected once. V gene TRBV2 combines with J gene TRBJ1-1; D may be TRBD1 (5 bases). Germline values: CDR1 SNHLY, CDR2 FYNNEI. Trimming left V 1 base short and J 4 bases short, with 10 bases between. The CDR3 runs 14 residues. The CDR3 protein is CASSEEGAGTEAFF. CDR3 sequence (DNA): TGTGCCAGCAGTGAAGAAGGGGCAGGCACTGAAGCTTTCTTT.

This chain connects TRBV9 to TRBJ2-2, with TRBD1 matching 8 bases. The CDR3 is 14 residues long. Germline V CDR1 and CDR2: SGDLS, YYNGEE. V was pared by 3 bases and J by 5 bases, with 3 bases of the junction left unmatched. The CDR3 bases are TGTGCCAGCAGCGGGCGACAGGGGACCGGGGAGCTGTTTTTT. This encodes CASSGRQGTGELFF. The complete variable domain, with remaining parts taken from reference TRBV9 and TRBJ2-2, reads DSGVTQTPKHLITATGQRVTLRCSPRSGDLSVYWYQQSLDQGLQFLIQYYNGEERAKGNILERFSAQQFPDLHSELNLSSLELGDSALYFCASSGRQGTGELFFGEGSRLTVL.

This chain links TRBV6-5 with TRBJ2-7, with 10 positions matching TRBD2. The CDR3 runs to 15 residues. Germline V gene sequence: CDR1 MNHEY, CDR2 SVGAGI. The ends lost 7 bases at V and 0 bases at J; junction bases unmatched: 6. In DNA form, the CDR3 reads TGTGCCAGCACCCGAGCGGGAGGGAGCTCCTACGAGCAGTACTTC. As protein: CASTRAGGSSYEQYF.

The chain joins TRBV3-1 (or the pseudogene TRBV3-2) to TRBJ2-7, with 8 bases identical to TRBD1. This CDR3 has 13 amino acids. Unmatched junction bases numbered 1, after V lost 1 base and J lost 5 bases. CDR1 is LGHDT, CDR2 YNNKEL, per germline (reference sequence). The DNA for the CDR3 is TGTGCCAGCAGCCAAGCGGACAGGGACGAGCAGTACTTC. It encodes CASSQADRDEQYF.

The V call is TRBV6-5, the J call TRBJ1-5; 10 nucleotides align to TRBD1. The length of the CDR3 is 15 residues. J was trimmed by 2 bases and V by 5 bases; bases with no gene match: 3. Germline V CDR1 and CDR2: MNHEY, SVGAGI. Here the CDR3 reads CASSRTGGGNQPQHF. The CDR3 DNA reads TGTGCCAGCAGTCGGACAGGGGGAGGCAATCAGCCCCAGCATTTT.

This clone was detected only a few times. CDR3 in DNA: TGTGCCAGCAGCCCCTCCGGGACAGGGGATGGCTACACCTTC. The encoded protein is CASSPSGTGDGYTF. This chain joins TRBV7-3 and TRBJ1-2, with TRBD1 identical over 10 bases. The CDR3 sequence is 14 residues long. Trimming cost V 5 bases and J 6 bases; bases outside gene matches: 6. The germline V gene has CDR1 SGHTA and CDR2 FQGTGA.

V gene TRBV3-1 (or the pseudogene TRBV3-2) combines with J gene TRBJ1-4; 11 bases map to TRBD1. Trimming took 1 base from V and 7 from J; bases not matched to a gene: 5. Germline V lookup: CDR1 LGHDT, CDR2 YNNKEL (reference sequence). The length of the CDR3 is 16 residues. The CDR3 reads CASSQGRGTGGEKLFF. CDR3 sequence (DNA): TGTGCCAGCAGCCAAGGTAGAGGGACAGGGGGTGAAAAACTGTTTTTT.

The gene calls are TRBV7-2 and TRBJ1-2, with 7 bases lining up with TRBD1. V shed 6 bases and J 4 bases; nucleotides not matched to a gene: 8. The germline V gene encodes CDR1 SGHTA and CDR2 FQGNSA. The CDR3 extends over 14 amino acids. The CDR3 coding sequence is TGTGCCAGCAGAATGGGACAGCCCAGCTATGGCTACACCTTC. It yields the protein CASRMGQPSYGYTF.

This clone has only one observation. This chain joins TRBV19 and TRBJ1-1; no definite D call. CDR3 length: 12 amino acids. CDR1 LNHDA and CDR2 SQIVND come from the germline V gene (reference sequence). V lost 3 bases and J lost 11, with 13 bases in between. For the CDR3, the DNA is TGTGCCAGTAGTATTGCTGAGACTATGGCTTTCTTT. Protein sequence: CASSIAETMAFF.

The gene calls are TRBV19 and TRBJ1-5; D ambiguous. Trimming took 0 bases from V and 5 from J, leaving 8 bases between them. Germline CDR1 is LNHDA and CDR2 is SQIVND (reference sequence). This CDR3 contains 14 residues. The CDR3 DNA is TGTGCCAGTAGTATAGAAAGCGGCGATCAGCCCCAGCATTTT. This translates into CASSIESGDQPQHF.

This rearrangement joins TRBV7-9 to TRBJ2-7, with no clear D. V was clipped by 1 base and J by 5 bases, with 6 bases between them. The germline gives CDR1 SEHNR, CDR2 FQNEAQ (reference sequence). The CDR3 has 12 residues. The DNA for the CDR3 is TGTGCCAGCAGCTTAGTGCCAGACGAGCAGTACTTC. Its translation is CASSLVPDEQYF.

The V and J genes are TRBV12-3 or TRBV12-4 and TRBJ1-3; D is uncertain. Trimming took 7 bases from V and 4 from J, leaving 8 bases between them. CDR3 length: 12 residues. CDR3 amino acids: CASISLGNTIYF. The CDR3 bases are TGTGCCAGCATCTCACTGGGAAACACCATATATTTT.

The chain links TRBV5-1 to TRBJ2-7, with a possible D match to TRBD2 (5 bases). The germline gives CDR1 SGHRS, CDR2 YFSETQ. This CDR3 is built from 14 residues. V was pared by 2 bases and J by 5 bases, with 14 bases between. CDR3: CASSFLGVGNEQYF. The CDR3 coding sequence is TGCGCCAGCAGCTTTTTGGGAGTGGGGAACGAGCAGTACTTC.

This clone was detected only a few times. The chain carries TRBV14 and TRBJ2-7, with 7 nucleotides matching TRBD1. The CDR3 runs to 14 residues. Losses at the gene ends were 3 bases for V and 2 bases for J; bases not matched to a gene: 4. Germline CDR1 and CDR2: SGHDN and FVKESK. The CDR3: CASSHPGQPYEQYF. For the CDR3, the DNA is TGTGCCAGCAGCCACCCGGGACAGCCCTACGAGCAGTACTTC.

The chain combines TRBV28 with TRBJ1-6; tentatively, D is TRBD1 (5 bases). The V gene's germline CDR1 is MDHEN and CDR2 SYDVKM. CDR3 size: 14 residues. Trimming took off 9 bases at V and 6 bases at J, with 15 bases between the two ends. The CDR3 region has the DNA TGTGCCAGTACCCGGGGACTGACTAATTCACCCCTCCACTTT. Translation: CASTRGLTNSPLHF.

The chain links TRBV4-1 to TRBJ2-7; D is perhaps TRBD1 (6 bases). The CDR3 covers 13 residues. Looked up from germline, CDR1 is MGHRA and CDR2 is YSYEKL. V was clipped by 6 bases and J by 2 bases, with 11 bases between them. In DNA, the CDR3 is TGCGCCAGCAGTGGGGGCAAAACCTACGAGCAGTACTTC. Translating it yields CASSGGKTYEQYF.

The chain combines TRBV5-4 with TRBJ1-2; D unclear. In germline, CDR1 is SGHNT, CDR2 YYREEE (reference sequence). This CDR3 has 13 amino acids. V lost 4 bases, J lost 2 bases, and 9 bases lay in between. The CDR3 nucleotides read TGTGCCAGCAGCCGGGAGGGAAACTATGGCTACACCTTC. Translating gives CASSREGNYGYTF.